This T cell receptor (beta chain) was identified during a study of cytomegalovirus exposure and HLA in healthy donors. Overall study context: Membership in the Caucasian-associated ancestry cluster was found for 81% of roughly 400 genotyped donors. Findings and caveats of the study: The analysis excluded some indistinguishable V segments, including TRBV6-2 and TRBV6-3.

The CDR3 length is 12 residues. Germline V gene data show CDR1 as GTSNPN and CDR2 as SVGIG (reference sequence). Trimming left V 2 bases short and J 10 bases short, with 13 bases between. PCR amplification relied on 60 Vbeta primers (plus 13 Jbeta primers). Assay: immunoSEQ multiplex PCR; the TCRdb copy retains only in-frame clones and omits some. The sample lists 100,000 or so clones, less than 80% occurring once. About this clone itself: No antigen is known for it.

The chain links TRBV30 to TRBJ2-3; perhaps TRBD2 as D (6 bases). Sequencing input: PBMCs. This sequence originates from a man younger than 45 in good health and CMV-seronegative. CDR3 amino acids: CAWSPSAGSQYF. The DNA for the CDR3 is TGTGCCTGGAGTCCCTCAGCGGGTTCGCAGTATTTT.